This entry lists 26 T cell receptor beta chains sequenced from one sample in a study of cytomegalovirus exposure and HLA in healthy donors. PCR involved 60 Vbeta and 13 Jbeta primers. Generated by immunoSEQ multiplex PCR, the TCRdb table keeps only in-frame clones and is missing some. The profile shows approximately 100,000 clones, over 70% of them singletons. The specimen sequenced was PBMCs. Source of these receptors: a man between 18 and 29 years old in good health and CMV-seropositive.

Here the CDR3 reads CASSHPQPGAVYNEQFF. The CDR3 coding sequence is TGCGCCAGCAGCCACCCCCAGCCTGGGGCTGTCTACAATGAGCAGTTCTTC. V is TRBV4-1 and J is TRBJ2-1; D perhaps matches TRBD1 (5 bases). The V and J ends lost 3 bases and 3 bases respectively, with 18 bases between them. The CDR3 contains 17 residues. Germline CDR1 MGHRA, CDR2 YSYEKL.

The chain combines TRBV7-8 with TRBJ1-2; possible D gene TRBD1, 6 bases. Germline CDR1 is SGHVS and CDR2 is FQNEAQ. Trimming cost V 3 bases and J 8 bases, with 13 bases left between them. This CDR3 has 13 amino acids. The CDR3, as DNA: TGTGCCAGCAGCTTTACAGGGTCAGAGGGCTACACCTTC. Protein sequence: CASSFTGSEGYTF.

This clone was counted once. The rearrangement links TRBV28 to TRBJ1-5; 9 nucleotides agree with TRBD1. Germline CDR1 and CDR2: MDHEN and SYDVKM. V dropped 3 bases and J dropped 5; count of bases not matched to a gene: 8. The CDR3 runs 16 residues. The CDR3 sequence is CASSFRPTGGDQPQHF. Here the CDR3 DNA reads TGTGCCAGCAGTTTTAGGCCTACAGGGGGCGATCAGCCCCAGCATTTT.

The genes are TRBV13 and TRBJ1-3, with no clear D. Trimming cost V 5 bases and J 0 bases, with 11 bases left between them. This CDR3 is 15 amino acids long. The germline V gene encodes CDR1 PRHDT and CDR2 FYEKMQ (reference sequence). The chain's CDR3 is CASSQDSGSGNTIYF. In DNA form, the CDR3 reads TGTGCCAGCAGCCAGGACTCAGGCTCTGGAAACACCATATATTTT.

V and J are TRBV27 and TRBJ2-1; a weak D match, TRBD2 (6 bases). CDR3 length equals 15 residues. Trimming took 1 base from V and 9 from J, leaving 16 bases between them. Germline V gene lookup returns CDR1 MNHEY and CDR2 SMNVEV (reference sequence). The CDR3 loop reads CASSLYFRRRGEQFF. In DNA form, the CDR3 reads TGTGCCAGCAGTTTATATTTTAGGAGGAGGGGTGAGCAGTTCTTC.

This clone has a handful of counts. This chain links TRBV7-3 with TRBJ1-5, with D perhaps matching TRBD1 (5 bases). Between the trimmed V and J ends, which lost 5 bases and 1 base, there was a span of 15 bases. This CDR3 is built from 16 residues. Germline V gene data show CDR1 as SGHTA and CDR2 as FQGTGA. CDR3 sequence reads: CASSPGGRKSNQPQHF. CDR3 nucleotide sequence: TGTGCCAGCAGCCCGGGGGGTCGGAAGAGCAATCAGCCCCAGCATTTT.

This chain joins TRBV13 and TRBJ1-2, with D possibly being TRBD1 (6 bases). This CDR3 is 13 amino acids long. In germline, CDR1 is PRHDT, CDR2 FYEKMQ (reference sequence). Trimming stripped 6 bases from V and 2 bases from J, with 10 bases between. This chain's CDR3 is CASRPGTNYGYTF. CDR3 DNA: TGTGCCAGCAGACCCGGGACAAACTATGGCTACACCTTC.

The gene calls are TRBV19 and TRBJ1-4, with unresolved D. Germline assignment: CDR1 LNHDA and CDR2 SQIVND (reference sequence). V lost 6 bases and J lost 5, with 13 bases in between. The CDR3 covers 14 residues. CDR3 nucleotides: TGTGCCAGTAGGCTTCACAGCCAGAATGAAAAACTGTTTTTT. It codes for CASRLHSQNEKLFF.

The chain joins TRBV7-8 to TRBJ1-1, with 7 bases fitting TRBD1. The germline V gene has CDR1 SGHVS and CDR2 FQNEAQ. V lost 2 bases, J lost 4 bases, and 10 bases stayed unmatched. This CDR3 contains 16 residues. The CDR3 DNA sequence: TGTGCCAGCAGCTTAATTGGGGCAGGGGGGAGCACTGAAGCTTTCTTT. It specifies CASSLIGAGGSTEAFF.

The CDR3 region has the DNA TGTGCCAGCAGCTCCAAGCGGGGGGTAACAGATACGCAGTATTTT. Amino acids: CASSSKRGVTDTQYF. This chain uses TRBV7-2 with TRBJ2-3; the match to TRBD2 covers 9 bases. CDR1 is SGHTA, CDR2 FQGNSA, per germline. CDR3 length: 15 residues. Losses at the gene ends were 4 bases for V and 3 bases for J; bases not matched to a gene: 5.

This clone has a single count. This chain uses TRBV19 with TRBJ2-7, with D perhaps TRBD2 (6 bases). This CDR3 is 13 amino acids long. V shed 1 base and J shed 7 bases, with 11 bases lying between them. Per germline, CDR1 LNHDA and CDR2 SQIVND (reference sequence). The CDR3 here is CASSIGRAGEQYF. In nucleotides, the CDR3 is TGTGCCAGTAGTATAGGTAGGGCGGGGGAGCAGTACTTC.

The chain joins TRBV14 to TRBJ1-4; D not resolved. The CDR3 contains 14 residues. CDR1 and CDR2 from the germline V gene are SGHDN and FVKESK. V was pared by 2 bases and J by 5 bases, with 9 bases between. The CDR3 DNA reads TGTGCCAGCAGCCAACGCCACTCAAATGAAAAACTGTTTTTT. Residues: CASSQRHSNEKLFF.

This chain links TRBV27 with TRBJ2-3; 7 bases are a match to TRBD2. Germline V lookup: CDR1 MNHEY, CDR2 SMNVEV (reference sequence). The CDR3 is made up of 14 amino acids. Trimming at V came to 4 bases and at J to 5 bases, leaving 6 bases not matched to a gene. CDR3 in DNA: TGTGCCAGCAGTTACCAGCGGGGACTAGATACGCAGTATTTT. Translating it yields CASSYQRGLDTQYF.

The chain links TRBV7-2 to TRBJ1-6; a weak D match, TRBD1 (6 bases). The ends were cut back, 5 bases at V and 10 bases at J, with 21 bases in the middle. Germline V gene sequence: CDR1 SGHTA, CDR2 FQGNSA. This CDR3 contains 16 residues. CDR3 sequence (DNA): TGTGCCAGCAGCCCCCCGGGGGGGGGCGCGGGATCACCCCTCCACTTT. Its protein is CASSPPGGGAGSPLHF.

V and J are TRBV11-2 and TRBJ2-5; TRBD1 is a possible D gene (6 bases). V lost 5 bases, J lost 5 bases, and 21 bases lay in between. Germline V gives CDR1 SGHAT, CDR2 FQNNGV. The CDR3 runs 16 residues. Written as DNA, the CDR3 is TGTGCCAGCAGCACTAGGCGGACAGACTTCGGCGAGACCCAGTACTTC. Its translation is CASSTRRTDFGETQYF.

The chain combines TRBV30 with TRBJ2-2; 9 bases are shared with TRBD1. Germline CDR1 reads GTSNPN; CDR2 reads SVGIG (reference sequence). Unmatched junction bases numbered 5, after V lost 2 bases and J lost 7 bases. There are 14 residues in the CDR3. This chain's CDR3 is CAWSPGTGFGELFF. The CDR3 nucleotides read TGTGCCTGGAGTCCCGGGACAGGGTTCGGGGAGCTGTTTTTT.

The chain recombines TRBV5-1 with TRBJ2-5; 9 nucleotides match TRBD2. Germline CDR1 and CDR2: SGHRS and YFSETQ. The junction had 6 bases not matched to a gene; V was cut back by 4 bases and J by 5 bases. CDR3 length: 14 amino acids. The DNA of the CDR3 is TGCGCCAGCAGCCTCGCGGGAGGGTCCGAGACCCAGTACTTC. Translation: CASSLAGGSETQYF.

The CDR3 DNA is TGTGCCAGCGGGAGACAGGGCACATATCAGCCCCAGCATTTT. This gives the protein CASGRQGTYQPQHF. The chain links TRBV28 to TRBJ1-5, with 7 bases matching TRBD1. V lost 8 bases to trimming and J lost 5 bases; unmatched junction nucleotides: 9. CDR1 is MDHEN, CDR2 SYDVKM, per germline. The length of the CDR3 is 14 residues.

CDR3 sequence: CASSGYLTGDYGYTF. The CDR3 DNA is TGCGCCAGCAGCGGATACCTTACAGGGGACTATGGCTACACCTTC. The V and J genes are TRBV5-1 and TRBJ1-2; 7 bases are a match to TRBD1. Per germline, CDR1 SGHRS and CDR2 YFSETQ. With 4 bases clipped from V and 3 bases from J, the junction kept 9 bases outside the gene matches. The CDR3 runs 15 residues.

J is TRBJ1-3 and V is TRBV7-9, with D possibly matching TRBD1 (6 bases). Germline V gene lookup returns CDR1 SEHNR and CDR2 FQNEAQ (reference sequence). The V and J ends lost 5 bases and 5 bases respectively, with 19 bases between them. The CDR3 loop spans 16 amino acids. Written as DNA, the CDR3 is TGTGCCAGCAGCCTTCCCTCGACAGGAGCTAGAAACACCATATATTTT. Amino acids: CASSLPSTGARNTIYF.

The chain combines TRBV2 with TRBJ1-5; TRBD1 might be the D (6 bases). V lost 9 bases and J 3 bases, leaving 27 bases between the germline ends. The germline gives CDR1 SNHLY, CDR2 FYNNEI. This CDR3 comprises 18 residues. CDR3 sequence reads: CASSPDPSDRFYNQPQHF. CDR3 bases: TGTGCCAGTTCCCCTGACCCCTCAGACAGGTTCTACAATCAGCCCCAGCATTTT.

CDR3 in DNA: TGTGCCAGCAGCCACCGGGTTTCAAGGGGACTCGAAAAACTGTTTTTT. Its translation is CASSHRVSRGLEKLFF. The chain couples TRBV5-6 to TRBJ1-4; D may be TRBD1 (5 bases). Between the trimmed V and J ends, which lost 4 bases and 8 bases, there was a span of 21 bases. The CDR3 spans 16 residues. Germline V gene lookup returns CDR1 SGHDT and CDR2 YYEEEE.

This clone appeared a few times. The chain joins TRBV5-6 to TRBJ2-2, with TRBD1 identical over 11 bases. The germline V gene has CDR1 SGHDT and CDR2 YYEEEE. There are 16 residues in the CDR3. V dropped 0 bases and J dropped 5; count of bases not matched to a gene: 3. This chain's CDR3 is CASSLAGTGGTGELFF. CDR3 DNA sequence: TGTGCCAGCAGCTTGGCCGGGACAGGGGGGACCGGGGAGCTGTTTTTT.

The CDR3 spells CASSLGGNEKLFF. The DNA of the CDR3 is TGTGCCAGCAGCTTAGGCGGGAATGAAAAACTGTTTTTT. The V gene is TRBV7-9, the J gene TRBJ1-4; D is unresolved. The CDR3 has 13 residues. V lost 1 base to trimming and J lost 5 bases, with 5 bases between them. CDR1 is SEHNR, CDR2 FQNEAQ, per germline (reference sequence). Full variable domain (remainder filled in from reference TRBV7-9 and TRBJ1-4): DTGVSQNPRHKITKRGQNVTFRCDPISEHNRLYWYRQTLGQGPEFLTYFQNEAQLEKSRLLSDRFSAERPKGSFSTLEIQRTEQGDSAMYLCASSLGGNEKLFFGSGTQLSVL.

This clone was recorded once. The chain has TRBV7-9 and TRBJ2-7, with D perhaps TRBD2 (6 bases). This CDR3 contains 14 residues. Germline V gene lookup returns CDR1 SEHNR and CDR2 FQNEAQ (reference sequence). The V gene lost 3 bases and the J gene lost 2 bases, with 11 bases spanning the gap. CDR3 amino acids: CASSFAGNTYEQYF. For the CDR3, the DNA is TGTGCCAGCAGCTTCGCGGGGAATACCTACGAGCAGTACTTC.

The chain has TRBV27 and TRBJ1-1; weak D call: TRBD1 (6 bases). The CDR3 runs 15 residues. The V end was cut by 1 base, the J end by 11 bases, with 20 bases between. Germline values: CDR1 MNHEY, CDR2 SMNVEV (reference sequence). The CDR3 loop reads CASSLLAGAGYAAFF. The CDR3 region has the DNA TGTGCCAGCAGTTTATTGGCAGGGGCGGGTTATGCTGCTTTCTTT.